The clone carrying this T cell receptor beta chain was found a few times. The antigen remains undetermined. These data are taken from a study of T-cell memory formation after mild COVID-19. Overall study context: There were largely donor-specific TCR clusters. Overall study findings and caveats: Nothing confirmed that second-wave clones peaking on day 37 were specific for SARS-CoV-2. Later expanders leaned CD4+, whereas day 15 to 85 contracting clones were balanced CD4/CD8.

Germline loops: CDR1 SGHNT, CDR2 YYREEE (reference sequence). J was trimmed by 1 base and V by 3 bases; bases with no gene match: 8. This CDR3 is built from 16 residues. TCR alpha and TCR beta cDNA libraries carrying sample barcodes and UMIs were produced by 5'RACE using constant-segment primers. MiXCR, run by TCRdb on the 5' RACE reads, gives a single entry per CDR3 protein. Among approximately 560,000 distinct CDR3 sequences listed, approximately 15% were seen once. The sequence was obtained from an adult woman who had mild COVID-19 (a few samples of this study predate the infection). Cell type and time point are not known. The sequenced sample was PBMCs or a T cell subset sorted from them (not recorded which). The rearrangement links TRBV5-4 to TRBJ2-3; TRBD2 aligns across 7 bases. The DNA for the CDR3 is TGTGCCAGCAGCTCCACAGCGGGGCACCGCACAGATACGCAGTATTTT. Translation: CASSSTAGHRTDTQYF.